The source of this T cell receptor beta chain is a study of post-analysis software for immune sequencing data. In the study overall: Relapsing-remitting, secondary progressive and progressive-relapsing forms of multiple sclerosis all featured among disease courses.

In regard to this clonotype: Its matching antigen is unknown.

Study observations and caveats: Patients used a handful of TRBV segments, including TRBV5-6, TRBV5-1 and TRBV20-1, more often than controls. The normalized Chao1 diversity of multiple sclerosis patients was significantly lower than that of controls.

Prepared TCR beta cDNA libraries contained unique molecular identifiers. MiXCR, run by TCRdb on the PCR reads, gives a single entry per CDR3 protein. Of about 770,000 distinct CDR3 sequences in the sample, about 45% were seen once. V was pared by 3 bases and J by 0 bases, with 12 bases between. Per germline, CDR1 KGHDR and CDR2 SFDVKD. The CDR3 extends over 16 amino acids. Specimen: blood. The source is a girl under 18 with multiple sclerosis. The chain is built from TRBV24-1 and TRBJ2-3, with D perhaps TRBD1 or TRBD2 (5 bases each). The CDR3 DNA reads as TGTGCCACCAGTGATCCTAGGGACGAGAGCACAGATACGCAGTATTTT. The encoded protein is CATSDPRDESTDTQYF.